The T cell receptor (beta chain) under discussion was sequenced for a study of T cells in women clearing cervical HPV infection. Study details: Case blood drawn at lesion detection; control blood after infection cleared.

Per the germline V gene, CDR1 is ENHRY and CDR2 is SYGVKD. The CDR3 has 16 residues. J lost 4 bases, V lost 2 bases, and 7 bases had no gene match. With respect to this clone: Read coverage stops 3 residues before the CDR3 terminus; the germline J gene supplies the remainder.

The repertoire was sequenced with immunoSEQ multiplex PCR; TCRdb's copy has only in-frame clones and lacks some. The sample features about 20,000 clones, with 6.7% in its top ten. The sequence derives from a woman aged 18 to 75 with a cervical HPV16 infection that either progressed to CIN3+ or cleared (not recorded which). This chain joins TRBV10-3 and TRBJ2-5, with 10 nucleotides matching TRBD2. What was sequenced was blood buffy coat. CDR3 DNA (partial): TGTGCCATCAGTGAGGCGCTAGCGGGAGTTCGAGAGACC. It translates to CAISEALAGVRET. The CDR3 as a whole reads CAISEALAGVRETQYF.